This T cell receptor (beta chain) was sequenced during a study of glioma-infiltrating T cells. This CDR3 spans 14 amino acids. Unmatched junction bases numbered 6, after V lost 6 bases and J lost 5 bases. The germline V gene has CDR1 SGHTA and CDR2 FQGTGA. Study results and limitations: Tissue-blood divergence was below expectation in non-neoplastic patients, above in gliomas.

This clonotype was detected only a few times. Its specificity is not known. The iRepertoire nested amplicon-rescue multiplex PCR amplified TCR alpha and beta CDR3s from RNA. Tissue mRNA or PBMC total RNA, about 90-400 ng, went into one-step reverse transcription and amplification. Each CDR3 protein gets one entry after TCRdb re-called the multiplex PCR reads with MiXCR. Of more than 95,000 distinct CDR3 sequences listed, about 30% were seen once; the top ten hold approximately 46%. The receptor was derived from a human donor with low-grade glioma or glioblastoma, undergoing nonglioma brain surgery, or in good health (not recorded which). Sequenced: glioma tissue, nonneoplastic brain tissue, or PBMCs (not recorded which). The V and J genes are TRBV7-3 and TRBJ2-1, with 8 positions matching TRBD1. CDR3 sequence reads: CASSTGQGHNEQFF. CDR3 nucleotide sequence: TGTGCCAGCAGTACTGGACAGGGACACAATGAGCAGTTCTTC.